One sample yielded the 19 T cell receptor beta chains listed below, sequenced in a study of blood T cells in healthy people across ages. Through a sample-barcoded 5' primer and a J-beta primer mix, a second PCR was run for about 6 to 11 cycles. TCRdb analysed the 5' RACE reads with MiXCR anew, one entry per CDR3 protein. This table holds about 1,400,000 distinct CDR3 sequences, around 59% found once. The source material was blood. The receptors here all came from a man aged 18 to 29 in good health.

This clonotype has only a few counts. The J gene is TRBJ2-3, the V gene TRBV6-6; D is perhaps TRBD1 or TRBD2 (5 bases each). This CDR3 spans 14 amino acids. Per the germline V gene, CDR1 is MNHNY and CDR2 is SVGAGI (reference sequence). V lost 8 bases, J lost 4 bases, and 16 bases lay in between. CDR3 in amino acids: CASARGEVADTQYF. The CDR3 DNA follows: TGTGCCAGCGCCCGGGGCGAGGTAGCAGATACGCAGTATTTT.

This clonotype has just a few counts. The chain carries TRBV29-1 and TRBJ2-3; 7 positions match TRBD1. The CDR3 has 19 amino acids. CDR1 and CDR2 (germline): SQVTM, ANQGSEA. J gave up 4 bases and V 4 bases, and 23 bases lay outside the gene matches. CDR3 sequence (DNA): TGCAGCGTTGGAGAGGAACAGGGGCCTCGGTCTAGCTTATCAGATACGCAGTATTTT. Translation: CSVGEEQGPRSSLSDTQYF.

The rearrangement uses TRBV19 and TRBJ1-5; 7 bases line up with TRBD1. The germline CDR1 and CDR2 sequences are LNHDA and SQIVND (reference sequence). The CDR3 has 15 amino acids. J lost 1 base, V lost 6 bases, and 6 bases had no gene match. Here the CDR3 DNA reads TGTGCCAGTAGCGGACCGGGACAGAGCAATCAGCCCCAGCATTTT. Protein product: CASSGPGQSNQPQHF.

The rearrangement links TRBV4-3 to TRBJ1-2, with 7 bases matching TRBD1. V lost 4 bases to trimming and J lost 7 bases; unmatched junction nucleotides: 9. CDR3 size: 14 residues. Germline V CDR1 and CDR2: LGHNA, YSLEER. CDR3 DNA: TGCGCCAGCAGCCCTCAGGACAGGAAGCCTGGCTACACCTTC. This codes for CASSPQDRKPGYTF.

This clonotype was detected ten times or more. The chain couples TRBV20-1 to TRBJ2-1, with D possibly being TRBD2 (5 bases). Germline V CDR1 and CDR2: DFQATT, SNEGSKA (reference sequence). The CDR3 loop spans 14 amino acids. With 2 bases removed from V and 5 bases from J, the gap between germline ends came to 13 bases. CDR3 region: CSARSPTRDNEQFF. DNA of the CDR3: TGCAGTGCTAGATCCCCTACTAGAGACAATGAGCAGTTCTTC.

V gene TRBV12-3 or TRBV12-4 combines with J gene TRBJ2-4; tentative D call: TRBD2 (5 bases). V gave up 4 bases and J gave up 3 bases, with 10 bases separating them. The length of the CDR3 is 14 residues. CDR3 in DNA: TGTGCCAGCAGTTCGGGGATAGGCAAAAACATTCAGTACTTC. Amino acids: CASSSGIGKNIQYF.

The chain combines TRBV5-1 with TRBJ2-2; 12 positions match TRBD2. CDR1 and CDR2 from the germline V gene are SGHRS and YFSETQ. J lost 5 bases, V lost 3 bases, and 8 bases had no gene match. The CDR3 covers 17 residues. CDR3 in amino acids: CASSWVGLAGYTGELFF. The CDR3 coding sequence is TGCGCCAGCAGCTGGGTCGGACTAGCGGGATATACCGGGGAGCTGTTTTTT. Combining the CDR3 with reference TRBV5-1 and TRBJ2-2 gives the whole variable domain KAGVTQTPRYLIKTRGQQVTLSCSPISGHRSVSWYQQTPGQGLQFLFEYFSETQRNKGNFPGRFSGRQFSNSRSEMNVSTLELGDSALYLCASSWVGLAGYTGELFFGEGSRLTVL.

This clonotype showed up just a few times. The CDR3 sequence: CAGRDPRDSTDTQYF. CDR3 nucleotides: TGTGCCGGGCGGGATCCCCGGGACAGCACAGATACGCAGTATTTT. The J gene is TRBJ2-3, the V gene TRBV2; tentative D call: TRBD2 (6 bases). This CDR3 is 15 amino acids long. Trimming removed 11 bases at V and 0 bases at J, with 18 bases between. Germline CDR1 is SNHLY and CDR2 is FYNNEI. Based on the CDR3 plus reference TRBV2 and TRBJ2-3, the full variable domain is EPEVTQTPSHQVTQMGQEVILRCVPISNHLYFYWYRQILGQKVEFLVSFYNNEISEKSEIFDDQFSVERPDGSNFTLKIRSTKLEDSAMYFCAGRDPRDSTDTQYFGPGTRLTVL.

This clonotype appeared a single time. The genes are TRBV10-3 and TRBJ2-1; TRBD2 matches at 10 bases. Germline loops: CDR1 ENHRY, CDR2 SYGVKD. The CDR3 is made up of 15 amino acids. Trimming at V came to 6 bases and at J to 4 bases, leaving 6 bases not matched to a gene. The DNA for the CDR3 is TGTGCCATCAGACCCGGGACTAGCGTTTACAATGAGCAGTTCTTC. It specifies CAIRPGTSVYNEQFF.

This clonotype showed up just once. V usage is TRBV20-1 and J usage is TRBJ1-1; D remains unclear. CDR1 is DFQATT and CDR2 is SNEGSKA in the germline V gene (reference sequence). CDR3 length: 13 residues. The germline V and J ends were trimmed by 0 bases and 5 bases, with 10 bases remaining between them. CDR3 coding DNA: TGCAGTGCTAGAGAAAGGGCTTGGACTGAAGCTTTCTTT. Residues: CSARERAWTEAFF.

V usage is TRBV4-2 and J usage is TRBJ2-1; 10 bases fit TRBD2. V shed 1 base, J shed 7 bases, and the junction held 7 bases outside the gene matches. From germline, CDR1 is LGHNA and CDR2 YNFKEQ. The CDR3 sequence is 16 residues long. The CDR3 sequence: CASSQGAGGPLNEQFF. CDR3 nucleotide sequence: TGTGCCAGCAGCCAAGGAGCGGGGGGGCCTTTAAATGAGCAGTTCTTC.

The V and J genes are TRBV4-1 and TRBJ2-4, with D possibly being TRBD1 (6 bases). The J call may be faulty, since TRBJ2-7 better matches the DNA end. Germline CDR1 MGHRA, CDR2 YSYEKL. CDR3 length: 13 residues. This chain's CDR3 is CASRAEGQYEQYF. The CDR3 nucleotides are TGCGCCAGCCGCGCTGAGGGACAATACGAGCAGTACTTC.

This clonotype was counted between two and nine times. CDR3 sequence reads: CASSYYSGQSYGYTF. The DNA for the CDR3 is TGTGCCAGCAGTTACTACTCCGGACAGTCCTATGGCTACACCTTC. The chain has TRBV6-5 and TRBJ1-2, with a possible D match to TRBD1 (6 bases). Germline loops: CDR1 MNHEY, CDR2 SVGAGI. The V and J ends lost 1 base and 4 bases respectively, with 13 bases between them. The CDR3 contains 15 residues.

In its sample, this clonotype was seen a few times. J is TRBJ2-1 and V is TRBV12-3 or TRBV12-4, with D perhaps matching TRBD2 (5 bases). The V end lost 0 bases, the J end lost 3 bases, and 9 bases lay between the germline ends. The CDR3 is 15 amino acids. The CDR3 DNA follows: TGTGCCAGCAGTTTAGCGCGGGTTAACTACAATGAGCAGTTCTTC. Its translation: CASSLARVNYNEQFF.

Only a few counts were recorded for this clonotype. CDR3 nucleotides: TGCAGCGTTGAAGATTACAGTTCCTACGAGCAGTACTTC. It specifies CSVEDYSSYEQYF. The genes are TRBV29-1 and TRBJ2-7, with no clear D. The germline gives CDR1 SQVTM, CDR2 ANQGSEA. The V end was cut by 0 bases, the J end by 1 base, with 7 bases between. The CDR3 runs 13 residues.

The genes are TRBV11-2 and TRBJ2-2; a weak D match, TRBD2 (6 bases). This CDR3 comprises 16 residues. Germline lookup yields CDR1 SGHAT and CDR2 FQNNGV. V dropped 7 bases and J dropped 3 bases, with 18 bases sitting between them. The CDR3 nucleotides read TGTGCCAGCACCGTTGGGACTCGGGCCGACACCGGGGAGCTGTTTTTT. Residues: CASTVGTRADTGELFF.

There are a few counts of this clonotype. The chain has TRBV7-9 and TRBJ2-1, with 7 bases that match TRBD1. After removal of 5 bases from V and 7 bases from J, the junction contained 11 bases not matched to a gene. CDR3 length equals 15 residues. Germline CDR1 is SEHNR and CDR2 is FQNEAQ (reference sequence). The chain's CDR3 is CASSAQAGGRNEQFF. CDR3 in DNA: TGTGCCAGCAGCGCACAGGCAGGGGGAAGGAATGAGCAGTTCTTC.

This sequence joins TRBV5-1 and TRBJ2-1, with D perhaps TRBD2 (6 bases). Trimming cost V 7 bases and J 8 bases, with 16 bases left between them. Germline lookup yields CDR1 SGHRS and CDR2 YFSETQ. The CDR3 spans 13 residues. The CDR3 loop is CASSAGGDDEQFF. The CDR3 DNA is TGCGCCAGCTCCGCCGGGGGAGACGATGAGCAGTTCTTC.

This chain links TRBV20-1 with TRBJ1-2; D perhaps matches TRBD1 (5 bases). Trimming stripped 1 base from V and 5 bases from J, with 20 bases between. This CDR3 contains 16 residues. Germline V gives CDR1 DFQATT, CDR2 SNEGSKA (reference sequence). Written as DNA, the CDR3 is TGCAGTGCTAGAGCCACAACGTCACAGGCACTATATGGCTACACCTTC. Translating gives CSARATTSQALYGYTF.